This TCR beta chain was retrieved from a study of T cells in Graves' hyperthyroidism and ophthalmopathy. Study outcomes and limitations: Blood also held most thyroid clonotypes expanded beyond 0.001.

The investigators amplified TCR beta CDR3 regions from RNA transcripts. An initial round of RT-PCR targeting the TCR CDR3 relied on the HTBI primer set. TCRdb reprocessed the multiplex PCR reads via MiXCR and lists one record per CDR3 protein. This sample yields about 840,000 distinct CDR3 sequences, of which more than 30% are seen a single time; 8.9% belongs to the top ten. Graves' hyperthyroidism qualified as stable when ophthalmopathy did not progress within 18 months. Comments on this clonotype: As yet, its antigen is unknown. A read error is possible here, since a much larger clone lies one base away.

The V segment lost 4 bases and the J segment 14 bases; nucleotides outside the gene matches: 14. CDR3 size: 16 residues. Germline V gives CDR1 SEHNR, CDR2 FQNEAQ (reference sequence). This receptor was identified in a man in his late teens or twenties with Graves' hyperthyroidism. The source material was blood. This sequence joins TRBV7-9 and TRBJ1-6, with 10 bases lining up with TRBD1. CDR3 sequence reads: CASSSSYGTGESSLHF. DNA of the CDR3: TGTGCCAGCAGCTCTTCCTATGGGACAGGGGAATCATCCCTCCACTTT.